This entry is about one T cell receptor (beta chain). Its target is not known. This entry belongs to a study of T cells expressing NK-cell markers. The overall study: Obtained from sorted CD3+CD56+NKG2C+, CD3+CD56+NKG2C- and CD3+CD56-NKG2C+ T cells were the TCR beta repertoires. Most of the eight sequenced donors were HCMV-seropositive; one was seronegative.

TCR beta cDNA was generated via 5'RACE template switching incorporating UMIs. TCRdb re-called the 5' RACE reads; every CDR3 protein appears as one record, without DNA. The sample table sets out about 440,000 distinct CDR3 sequences. This CDR3 is 13 amino acids long. The germline gives CDR1 DFQATT, CDR2 SNEGSKA (reference sequence). Study-wide points: The CD3+CD56-NKG2C+ fraction was also led by these clonotypes in a handful of donors.

Input material: blood T cells: a sorted CD56 or NKG2C T cell subset, CD4+ or CD8+ T cells, or bulk PBMC T cells (not recorded which). The sequence derives from a woman between 18 and 70 years old in good health. The chain joins TRBV20-1 to TRBJ2-1. The CDR3 region is CSAPNKFLREQFF.